The T cell receptor beta chain under discussion was sequenced for a study of T cells after yellow fever vaccination. V was clipped by 5 bases and J by 1 base, with 11 bases between them. Germline assignment: CDR1 MNHNS and CDR2 SASEGT. This CDR3 has 14 amino acids. TCRdb used MiXCR to reprocess the 5' RACE reads, holding one entry per CDR3 protein. The sample has 200,000 to 300,000 distinct CDR3 sequences, less than 7.5% seen once; the top ten hold more than 0.85%. This sample comprised CD4+ T cells sorted from PBMCs, obtained on the day of the yellow fever booster vaccination. The chain recombines TRBV6-1 with TRBJ1-1; D gene uncertain. The source of this sequence is a man aged 25-45 years who received the YFV17D yellow fever vaccine. CDR3 sequence (DNA): TGTGCCAGCAGTCCGAGGGAAGGGAACACTGAAGCTTTCTTT. Amino acid sequence: CASSPREGNTEAFF.